This is a list of T cell receptor beta chains from one sample in a study of cytomegalovirus exposure and HLA in healthy donors. Assay: immunoSEQ multiplex PCR; the TCRdb copy retains only in-frame clones and omits some. Of roughly 82,000 clones listed, 85% to 95% were seen once; the top ten hold approximately 0.69%. What was sequenced was PBMCs. These receptors originate from a man aged 18-30 years in good health and CMV-seronegative. Each CDR3 is given with its conserved first and last residue. The order of the fields is D gene, clone size, J gene, V gene, CDR3 protein, CDR3 DNA. D genes are given only for firm matches. The size entry is marked missing in some rows and otherwise reads once, few, many or a size class.

D: .
size: .
J: TRBJ2-7
V: TRBV6-5
CDR3: CASSYDRDISYEQYF
DNA: TGTGCCAGCAGTTATGACCGGGACATTTCCTACGAGCAGTACTTC

D: TRBD1
size: .
J: TRBJ2-4
V: TRBV30
CDR3: CAWRDRDRADIQYF
DNA: TGTGCCTGGAGGGACCGGGACAGGGCTGACATTCAGTACTTC

D: .
size: once
J: TRBJ2-7
V: TRBV27
CDR3: CASRRGYEQYF
DNA: TGTGCCAGCAGGCGGGGCTACGAGCAGTACTTC

D: TRBD1
size: once
J: TRBJ1-2
V: TRBV7-9
CDR3: CASSSTDRGANYGYTF
DNA: TGTGCCAGCAGCTCAACAGACAGGGGGGCTAACTATGGCTACACCTTC

D: .
size: .
J: TRBJ1-5
V: TRBV5-6
CDR3: CASSSRQGRGNQPQHF
DNA: TGTGCCAGCAGCTCCCGGCAGGGTCGGGGCAATCAGCCCCAGCATTTT

D: .
size: .
J: TRBJ1-2
V: TRBV27
CDR3: CASSPLDTLYGYTF
DNA: TGTGCCAGCAGTCCTTTGGACACTCTCTATGGCTACACCTTC

D: TRBD1
size: .
J: TRBJ2-1
V: TRBV2
CDR3: CASTGQGTLYEQFF
DNA: TGTGCCAGCACCGGACAGGGTACCCTTTATGAGCAGTTCTTC

D: .
size: .
J: TRBJ2-1
V: TRBV29-1
CDR3: CSVGELYSYNEQFF
DNA: TGCAGCGTTGGCGAGCTCTACTCCTACAATGAGCAGTTCTTC

D: TRBD1
size: .
J: TRBJ2-7
V: TRBV5-4
CDR3: CASSLVGQSSYEQYF
DNA: TGTGCCAGCAGCTTGGTGGGACAGAGCTCCTACGAGCAGTACTTC

D: .
size: once
J: TRBJ2-2
V: TRBV9
CDR3: CASSVGIPGTGELFF
DNA: TGTGCCAGCAGCGTTGGCATCCCGGGCACCGGGGAGCTGTTTTTT

D: TRBD1
size: .
J: TRBJ2-1
V: TRBV7-9
CDR3: CASRTGANEQFF
DNA: TGTGCCAGCAGGACAGGGGCCAATGAGCAGTTCTTC

D: TRBD1
size: .
J: TRBJ1-3
V: TRBV7-2
CDR3: CASSRDRVGNTIYF
DNA: TGTGCCAGCAGCCGGGACAGGGTTGGAAACACCATATATTTT

D: TRBD1
size: once
J: TRBJ2-7
V: TRBV19
CDR3: CASSWTGGVYEQYF
DNA: TGTGCCAGTAGTTGGACAGGGGGCGTCTACGAGCAGTACTTC

D: TRBD1
size: .
J: TRBJ1-2
V: TRBV7-9
CDR3: CASSLGGTVGANYGYTF
DNA: TGTGCCAGCAGCTTAGGGGGGACAGTTGGAGCTAACTATGGCTACACCTTC

D: TRBD2
size: .
J: TRBJ2-7
V: TRBV9
CDR3: CASSVAGGVVYEQYF
DNA: TGTGCCAGCAGCGTAGCGGGAGGAGTAGTCTACGAGCAGTACTTC

D: .
size: .
J: TRBJ2-3
V: TRBV5-4
CDR3: CASSLGTRGAGVGTDTQYF
DNA: TGTGCCAGCAGCTTGGGGACCCGGGGGGCTGGGGTGGGCACAGATACGCAGTATTTT

D: TRBD2
size: .
J: TRBJ2-3
V: TRBV18
CDR3: CASPPPGAGGADTQYF
DNA: TGTGCCAGCCCTCCTCCGGGAGCGGGAGGCGCAGATACGCAGTATTTT

D: TRBD2
size: .
J: TRBJ2-1
V: TRBV5-1
CDR3: CASSLVSSGYNEQFF
DNA: TGCGCCAGCAGCTTGGTGTCTAGCGGTTACAATGAGCAGTTCTTC

D: TRBD1
size: once
J: TRBJ1-2
V: TRBV18
CDR3: CASSPPGQSYGYTF
DNA: TGTGCCAGCTCACCACCGGGACAGAGCTATGGCTACACCTTC

D: TRBD2
size: .
J: TRBJ2-3
V: TRBV19
CDR3: CASSSRLAADTQYF
DNA: TGTGCCAGTAGTTCACGACTAGCTGCAGATACGCAGTATTTT

D: .
size: .
J: TRBJ1-1
V: TRBV5-1
CDR3: CASSLQGDLNTEAFF
DNA: TGCGCCAGCAGCTTACAGGGAGATTTGAACACTGAAGCTTTCTTT

D: .
size: .
J: TRBJ2-2
V: TRBV10-3
CDR3: CAISEQGSDTGELFF
DNA: TGTGCCATCAGTGAGCAGGGTTCGGACACCGGGGAGCTGTTTTTT

D: TRBD2
size: .
J: TRBJ2-7
V: TRBV14
CDR3: CASSQDSWDYNHEQYF
DNA: TGTGCCAGCAGCCAAGATAGTTGGGACTACAATCACGAGCAGTACTTC

D: .
size: .
J: TRBJ1-2
V: TRBV5-6
CDR3: CASSFPESNYGYTF
DNA: TGTGCCAGCAGCTTTCCAGAATCGAACTATGGCTACACCTTC

D: TRBD2
size: .
J: TRBJ2-1
V: TRBV4-2
CDR3: CASSLSGTSGSNPYNEQFF
DNA: TGTGCCAGCAGCCTTAGTGGGACTAGCGGGAGCAACCCCTACAATGAGCAGTTCTTC

D: .
size: .
J: TRBJ2-1
V: TRBV4-1
CDR3: CASSYPGSRDEQFF
DNA: TGCGCCAGCAGCTACCCCGGGAGCCGGGATGAGCAGTTCTTC

D: .
size: .
J: TRBJ1-1
V: TRBV27
CDR3: CASSPSGIMNTEAFF
DNA: TGTGCCAGCAGTCCATCAGGGATAATGAACACTGAAGCTTTCTTT

D: .
size: .
J: TRBJ2-7
V: TRBV29-1
CDR3: CSVTYPGGYEQYF
DNA: TGCAGCGTGACTTATCCAGGGGGGTACGAGCAGTACTTC

D: .
size: .
J: TRBJ1-1
V: TRBV5-4
CDR3: CASKQGNTEAFF
DNA: TGTGCCAGCAAACAGGGTAACACTGAAGCTTTCTTT

D: TRBD1
size: .
J: TRBJ2-7
V: TRBV27
CDR3: CASSGTVTYEQYF
DNA: TGTGCCAGCAGCGGGACAGTAACCTACGAGCAGTACTTC

D: .
size: .
J: TRBJ1-1
V: TRBV5-1
CDR3: CASSPDPRVGGNTEAFF
DNA: TGCGCCAGCAGCCCGGACCCCAGGGTAGGGGGGAACACTGAAGCTTTCTTT

D: TRBD2
size: .
J: TRBJ2-7
V: TRBV7-9
CDR3: CASSLQGTSGRTYEQYF
DNA: TGTGCCAGCAGCTTACAAGGGACTAGCGGGAGAACCTACGAGCAGTACTTC

D: TRBD2
size: .
J: TRBJ2-7
V: TRBV9
CDR3: CASSVGASGGLREQYF
DNA: TGTGCCAGCAGCGTAGGGGCTAGCGGAGGTCTACGAGAGCAGTACTTC

D: .
size: .
J: TRBJ2-1
V: TRBV27
CDR3: CASSLQGFPNEQFF
DNA: TGTGCCAGCAGTTTGCAGGGGTTTCCCAATGAGCAGTTCTTC

D: .
size: .
J: TRBJ1-2
V: TRBV2
CDR3: CASEAHTF
DNA: TGTGCCAGCGAAGCACACACCTTC

D: .
size: .
J: TRBJ2-7
V: TRBV30
CDR3: CAWSVGQGYEQYF
DNA: TGTGCCTGGAGTGTAGGGCAGGGCTACGAGCAGTACTTC

D: TRBD1
size: once
J: TRBJ2-7
V: TRBV6-6
CDR3: CASSYGPRDRAYEQYF
DNA: TGTGCCAGCAGTTACGGGCCCCGGGACAGGGCCTACGAGCAGTACTTC

D: .
size: .
J: TRBJ2-1
V: TRBV6-1
CDR3: CASAPRRASYNEQFF
DNA: TGTGCCAGCGCACCGCGCAGGGCCTCCTACAATGAGCAGTTCTTC

D: .
size: .
J: TRBJ2-3
V: TRBV6-5
CDR3: CASSSVTDTQYF
DNA: TGTGCCAGCAGTTCCGTCACAGATACGCAGTATTTT

D: .
size: .
J: TRBJ1-4
V: TRBV19
CDR3: CASSGQATNEKLFF
DNA: TGTGCCAGTAGTGGGCAGGCAACTAATGAAAAACTGTTTTTT

D: .
size: .
J: TRBJ1-5
V: TRBV6-5
CDR3: CASSYSRGNQPQHF
DNA: TGTGCCAGCAGTTACTCCAGGGGCAATCAGCCCCAGCATTTT

D: TRBD2
size: .
J: TRBJ2-7
V: TRBV9
CDR3: CASSESPGLALDEQYF
DNA: TGTGCCAGCAGCGAATCACCGGGACTAGCTCTGGACGAGCAGTACTTC

D: TRBD1
size: .
J: TRBJ2-7
V: TRBV7-2
CDR3: CASSPRDSTYEQYF
DNA: TGTGCCAGCAGCCCTCGGGACAGTACCTACGAGCAGTACTTC

D: .
size: .
J: TRBJ2-3
V: TRBV18
CDR3: CASSPSRLAGTDTQYF
DNA: TGTGCCAGCTCACCATCCCGACTGGCGGGCACAGATACGCAGTATTTT

D: .
size: .
J: TRBJ1-3
V: TRBV5-1
CDR3: CASSFQGFSGNTIYF
DNA: TGCGCCAGCAGTTTCCAGGGATTCTCTGGAAACACCATATATTTT

D: .
size: .
J: TRBJ1-2
V: TRBV10-1
CDR3: CASNPGAGYGYTF
DNA: TGCGCCAGTAACCCAGGGGCAGGCTATGGCTACACCTTC

D: .
size: .
J: TRBJ2-7
V: TRBV15
CDR3: CATSRDRANYEQYF
DNA: TGTGCCACCAGCAGAGACAGGGCTAACTACGAGCAGTACTTC

D: TRBD1
size: .
J: TRBJ2-3
V: TRBV7-2
CDR3: CASSLGTGVGTDTQYF
DNA: TGTGCCAGCAGCTTAGGGACAGGGGTTGGCACAGATACGCAGTATTTT

D: TRBD1
size: .
J: TRBJ1-4
V: TRBV2
CDR3: CASAKGQVNEKLFF
DNA: TGTGCCAGCGCTAAAGGACAGGTGAATGAAAAACTGTTTTTT

D: TRBD1
size: .
J: TRBJ1-2
V: TRBV6-1
CDR3: CASSVQGVDGYTF
DNA: TGTGCCAGCAGTGTACAGGGGGTGGATGGCTACACCTTC

D: .
size: .
J: TRBJ2-7
V: TRBV29-1
CDR3: CSVEVGAERFEQYF
DNA: TGCAGCGTTGAAGTGGGGGCAGAGAGGTTCGAGCAGTACTTC

D: .
size: .
J: TRBJ2-7
V: TRBV5-4
CDR3: CASSLDSGGAPYEQYF
DNA: TGTGCCAGCAGCTTGGACTCAGGAGGAGCCCCCTACGAGCAGTACTTC

D: .
size: .
J: TRBJ2-7
V: TRBV12-5
CDR3: CASGLGQIEQYF
DNA: TGTGCTAGTGGTTTGGGACAGATCGAGCAGTACTTC

D: TRBD1
size: .
J: TRBJ1-1
V: TRBV9
CDR3: CASSVGQGEAFF
DNA: TGTGCCAGCAGCGTAGGACAGGGTGAAGCTTTCTTT

D: TRBD1
size: .
J: TRBJ1-2
V: TRBV6-6
CDR3: CASSQDRVNYGYTF
DNA: TGTGCCAGCAGCCAGGACAGGGTTAACTATGGCTACACCTTC

D: .
size: .
J: TRBJ1-1
V: TRBV5-1
CDR3: CASSLEGGTNTEAFF
DNA: TGCGCCAGCAGCTTGGAGGGAGGGACGAACACTGAAGCTTTCTTT

D: .
size: .
J: TRBJ2-1
V: TRBV6-5
CDR3: CASSYRGYEQFF
DNA: TGTGCCAGCAGTTACCGGGGGTATGAGCAGTTCTTC

D: TRBD1
size: .
J: TRBJ1-2
V: TRBV19
CDR3: CASSQTGAYGYTF
DNA: TGTGCCAGTAGTCAAACAGGGGCCTATGGCTACACCTTC

D: .
size: .
J: TRBJ2-6
V: TRBV19
CDR3: CATSIRGGADSGANVLTF
DNA: TGTGCCACCAGTATTAGGGGGGGTGCCGACTCTGGGGCCAACGTCCTGACTTTC